The text below deals with one T cell receptor beta chain. This sample was included in a study of control samples from healthy donors and cancer patients. The germline V gene encodes CDR1 MNHEY and CDR2 SVGEGT. The CDR3 consists of 15 residues. V shed 4 bases and J 3 bases; nucleotides not matched to a gene: 4. Some clones are missing from TCRdb's copy, which holds only in-frame ones; the method was immunoSEQ multiplex PCR. The sample gives approximately 100,000 clones, approximately 90% of which show up once; over 6.5% is in the top ten. V and J are TRBV6-2 or TRBV6-3 and TRBJ1-5; the match to TRBD1 covers 9 bases. Specimen: blood. This receptor was obtained from a young man in good health. This CDR3 reads CASSWGQGNNQPQHF. In DNA, the CDR3 is TGTGCCAGCAGTTGGGGACAGGGAAACAATCAGCCCCAGCATTTT.